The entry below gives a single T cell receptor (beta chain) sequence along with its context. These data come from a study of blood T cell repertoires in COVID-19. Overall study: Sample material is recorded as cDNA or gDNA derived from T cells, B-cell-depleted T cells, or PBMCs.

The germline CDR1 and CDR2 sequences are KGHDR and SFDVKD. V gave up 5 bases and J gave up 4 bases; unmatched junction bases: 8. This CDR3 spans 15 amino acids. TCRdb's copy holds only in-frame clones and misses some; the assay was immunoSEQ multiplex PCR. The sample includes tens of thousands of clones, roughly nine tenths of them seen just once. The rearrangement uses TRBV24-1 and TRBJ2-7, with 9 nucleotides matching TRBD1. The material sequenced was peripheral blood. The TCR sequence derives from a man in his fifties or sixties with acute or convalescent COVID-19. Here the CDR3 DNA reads TGTGCCACCAGTGCCCCGGGACAGGGTGATTACGAGCAGTACTTC. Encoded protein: CATSAPGQGDYEQYF.